Presented here are 10 T cell receptor beta chains from one specimen sequenced in a study of T cells after yellow fever vaccination. TCRdb recomputed calls from the 5' RACE reads with MiXCR, one row per CDR3 protein. This sample carries 500,000 to 700,000 distinct CDR3 sequences, roughly a fifth of them seen once, and the ten largest clones take roughly an eighth. The source was PBMCs, collected 15 days after the yellow fever booster vaccination. The receptors stem from a man aged 25-40 years who received the YFV17D yellow fever vaccine.

A few counts support this clonotype. This chain uses TRBV25-1 with TRBJ2-5, with D unclear. CDR3 size: 14 residues. CDR1 and CDR2 (germline): MGHDK, SYGVNS. Between the trimmed V and J ends, which lost 0 bases and 7 bases, there was a span of 12 bases. The CDR3 nucleotides read TGTGCCAGCAGTGAATATATGGGGATGGCGACCCAGTACTTC. Its protein product is CASSEYMGMATQYF.

The chain recombines TRBV25-1 with TRBJ1-5; 7 nucleotides align to TRBD1. This CDR3 comprises 14 residues. Trimming took 5 bases from V and 3 from J; bases not matched to a gene: 4. Looked up from germline, CDR1 is MGHDK and CDR2 is SYGVNS. CDR3 in amino acids: CASSTQGNNQPQHF. DNA of the CDR3: TGTGCCAGCAGTACACAGGGGAACAATCAGCCCCAGCATTTT. Filled out from reference TRBV25-1 and TRBJ1-5, the complete variable domain reads EADIYQTPRYLVIGTGKKITLECSQTMGHDKMYWYQQDPGMELHLIHYSYGVNSTEKGDLSSESTVSRIRTEHFPLTLESARPSHTSQYLCASSTQGNNQPQHFGDGTRLSIL.

This clonotype was recorded a few times. The chain's CDR3 is CASSLVQGATEAFF. Written as DNA, the CDR3 is TGCGCCAGCAGCTTGGTACAGGGCGCCACTGAAGCTTTCTTT. V and J are TRBV5-1 and TRBJ1-1, with D possibly being TRBD1 (6 bases). Trimming removed 0 bases from V and 4 bases from J, with 10 bases in between. The CDR3 sequence is 14 residues long. Looked up from germline, CDR1 is SGHRS and CDR2 is YFSETQ.

V usage is TRBV15 and J usage is TRBJ2-1; the match to TRBD1 covers 7 bases. CDR1 and CDR2 from the germline V gene are LNHNV and YYDKDF (reference sequence). With 0 bases clipped from V and 3 bases from J, the junction kept 8 bases outside the gene matches. This CDR3 is built from 17 residues. CDR3 nucleotides: TGTGCCACCAGCAGAGATGAACGGAGACAGGGCTACAATGAGCAGTTCTTC. It is translated as CATSRDERRQGYNEQFF. Combining the CDR3 with reference TRBV15 and TRBJ2-1 gives the whole variable domain DAMVIQNPRYQVTQFGKPVTLSCSQTLNHNVMYWYQQKSSQAPKLLFHYYDKDFNNEADTPDNFQSRRPNTSFCFLDIRSPGLGDTAMYLCATSRDERRQGYNEQFFGPGTRLTVL.

This clonotype was seen only a few times. This chain uses TRBV7-2 with TRBJ2-7, with 7 nucleotides matching TRBD1. V lost 5 bases, J lost 2 bases, and 12 bases stayed unmatched. This CDR3 has 16 amino acids. Germline loops: CDR1 SGHTA, CDR2 FQGNSA. CDR3 amino acids: CASSKSQGSRPYEQYF. As DNA, the CDR3 is TGTGCCAGCAGCAAATCACAGGGGAGTAGACCCTACGAGCAGTACTTC.

This clonotype was seen only a few times. The J gene is TRBJ1-5, the V gene TRBV20-1, with D maybe TRBD1 (6 bases). The CDR3 runs 14 residues. Germline V gene sequence: CDR1 DFQATT, CDR2 SNEGSKA (reference sequence). V lost 3 bases, J lost 4 bases, and 13 bases lay in between. CDR3 in amino acids: CSASLGHGNQPQHF. CDR3 nucleotide sequence: TGCAGTGCTAGTTTGGGACACGGAAATCAGCCCCAGCATTTT.

The V gene is TRBV25-1, the J gene TRBJ2-2; D may correspond to TRBD1 or TRBD2 (5 bases each). The V gene's germline CDR1 is MGHDK and CDR2 SYGVNS. This CDR3 comprises 13 residues. With 8 bases removed from V and 8 bases from J, the gap between germline ends came to 15 bases. CDR3 loop: CASARDGLGELFF. CDR3 bases: TGTGCCAGCGCCCGGGACGGCCTAGGGGAGCTGTTTTTT.

The chain uses TRBV7-3 and TRBJ2-5, with TRBD2 as a possible D gene (5 bases). V lost 3 bases, J lost 1 base, and 12 bases lay in between. The CDR3 extends over 15 amino acids. The germline V gene has CDR1 SGHTA and CDR2 FQGTGA. The CDR3 DNA sequence: TGTGCCAGCAGCTTGAGCGGTCCAACCCAAGAGACCCAGTACTTC. It is translated as CASSLSGPTQETQYF.

The chain carries TRBV11-2 and TRBJ2-5; D is possibly TRBD1 (5 bases). There are 13 residues in the CDR3. The germline V gene encodes CDR1 SGHAT and CDR2 FQNNGV. V gave up 4 bases and J gave up 0 bases, with 6 bases separating them. CDR3 loop: CASSSTDQETQYF. For the CDR3, the DNA is TGTGCCAGCAGCTCGACAGACCAAGAGACCCAGTACTTC.

The V and J genes are TRBV15 and TRBJ2-2; tentative D call: TRBD1 (7 bases). Germline loops: CDR1 LNHNV, CDR2 YYDKDF (reference sequence). V lost 6 bases and J lost 4, with 15 bases in between. The CDR3 is 15 amino acids. The CDR3 reads CATRGGTVATGELFF. The CDR3 nucleotides are TGTGCCACCAGAGGGGGGACAGTGGCCACCGGGGAGCTGTTTTTT.